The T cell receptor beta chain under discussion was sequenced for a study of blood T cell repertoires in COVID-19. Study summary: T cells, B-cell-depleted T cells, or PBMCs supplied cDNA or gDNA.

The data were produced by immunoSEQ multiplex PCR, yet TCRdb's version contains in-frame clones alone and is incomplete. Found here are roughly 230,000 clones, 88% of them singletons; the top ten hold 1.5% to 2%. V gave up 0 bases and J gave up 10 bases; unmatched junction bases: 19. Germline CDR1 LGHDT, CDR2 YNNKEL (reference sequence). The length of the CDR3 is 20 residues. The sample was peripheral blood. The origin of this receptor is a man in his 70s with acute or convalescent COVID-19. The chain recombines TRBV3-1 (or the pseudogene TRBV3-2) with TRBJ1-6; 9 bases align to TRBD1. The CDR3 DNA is TGTGCCAGCAGCCAAGATCCGGGAACAGGGGGCGCTCGGTTTGGATCACCCCTCCACTTT. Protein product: CASSQDPGTGGARFGSPLHF.